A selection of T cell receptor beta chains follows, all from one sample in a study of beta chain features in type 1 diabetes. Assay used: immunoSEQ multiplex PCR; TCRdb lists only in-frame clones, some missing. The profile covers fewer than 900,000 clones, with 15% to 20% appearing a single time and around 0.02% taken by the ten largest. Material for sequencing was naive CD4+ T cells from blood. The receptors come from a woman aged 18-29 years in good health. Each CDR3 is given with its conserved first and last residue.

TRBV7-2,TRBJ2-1,CASSLEGSGSSYNEQFF
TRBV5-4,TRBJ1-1,CASSPRGENTEAFF
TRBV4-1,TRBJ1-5,CASSQDQGGQPQHF
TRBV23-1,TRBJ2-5,CASGYRDRGGETQYF
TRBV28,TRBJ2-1,CASTQAGRWAGSSYNEQFF
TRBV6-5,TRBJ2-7,CASSYGTGRGPYEQYF
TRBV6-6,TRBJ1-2,CATSIGGTDYGYTF
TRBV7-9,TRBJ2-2,CASSPLLVGQITTGELFF
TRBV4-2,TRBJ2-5,CASSQGSGRDQETQYF
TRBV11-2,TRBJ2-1,CASRPLSGYYNEQFF
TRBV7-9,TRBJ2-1,CASSLMLGTGSNEQFF
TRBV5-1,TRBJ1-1,CASSLDDWNTEAFF
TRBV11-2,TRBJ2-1,CASSLSGSSYNEQFF
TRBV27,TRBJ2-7,CASSLRGRGGYEQYF
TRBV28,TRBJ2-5,CASSLTASLILFQYF
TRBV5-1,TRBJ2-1,CASSLGLAVTSGRRNEQFF
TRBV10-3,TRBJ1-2,CAISNQDRDRLHGYTF
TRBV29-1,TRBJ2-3,CSVRGNTDTQYF
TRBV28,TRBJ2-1,CASSFPGLARRSDEQFF
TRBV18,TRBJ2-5,CASSPPVLAGQETQYF
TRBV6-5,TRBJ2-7,CASSYSTRSYEQYF
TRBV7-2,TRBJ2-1,CASSLMTSPSYNEQFF
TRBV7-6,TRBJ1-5,CASSLLGPREPQHF
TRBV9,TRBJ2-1,CASRGVGAGGEQFF
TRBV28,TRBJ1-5,CASRTQGVQSQPQHF
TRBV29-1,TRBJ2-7,CSVSSLGQSSYEQYF
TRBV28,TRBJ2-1,CASSFGKGTSGSRGFNEQFF
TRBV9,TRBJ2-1,CASSLTTGTYNEQFF
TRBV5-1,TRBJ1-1,CASRLQATQTEAFF
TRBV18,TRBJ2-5,CASSQGSQETQYF
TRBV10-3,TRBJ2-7,CAISEGKQGLSPYEQYF
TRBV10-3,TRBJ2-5,CAISLTSGGEETQYF
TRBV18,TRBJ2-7,CASSPDTSYEQYF
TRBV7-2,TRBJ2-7,CASSLLGSGVYEQYF
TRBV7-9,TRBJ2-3,CASTNGLVIGTDTQYF
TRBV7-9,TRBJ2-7,CASGGLAGVGEQYF
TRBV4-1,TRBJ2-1,CASSQVGQVSGNEQFF
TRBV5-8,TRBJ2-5,CASSKGQNQETQYF
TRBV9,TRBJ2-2,CASSVGVVSWTGELFF
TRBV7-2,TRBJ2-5,CASSFTREETQYF
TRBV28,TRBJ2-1,CASTDRGSYNEQFF
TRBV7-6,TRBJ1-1,CASSLTGSYTEAFF
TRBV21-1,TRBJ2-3,CASSRPPATGGHPGVRTDTQYF
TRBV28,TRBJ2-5,CASSRSGVRVGETQYF
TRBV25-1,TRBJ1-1,CASSRGQGARRDTEAFF
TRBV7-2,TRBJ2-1,CASSGLRVSDEQFF
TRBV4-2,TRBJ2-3,CASSQGRILTDTQYF
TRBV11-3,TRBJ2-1,CASSLEDEQFF
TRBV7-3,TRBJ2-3,CASSLGSPPDTQYF
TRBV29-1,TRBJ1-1,CSVEEGTAFF
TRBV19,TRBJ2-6,CASTVRSGANVLTF
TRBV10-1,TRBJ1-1,CASSDGFATEAFF
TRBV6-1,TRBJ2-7,CASSRGPGPQYEQYF
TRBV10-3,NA,CAMGTSAYEQYF
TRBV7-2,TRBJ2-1,CASSHRTGSGNEQFF
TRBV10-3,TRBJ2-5,CAISDVAGATGETQYF
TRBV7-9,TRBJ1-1,CASSSSRGPRGAEAFF
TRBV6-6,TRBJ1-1,CASSAPGERTEAFF
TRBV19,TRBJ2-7,CASKTGQTYEQYF